Listed below are T cell receptor beta chains from one sample, sequenced in a study of blood T cell repertoires in COVID-19. The table came from immunoSEQ multiplex PCR; TCRdb's copy has only in-frame clones and leaves some out. The sample holds 150,000 to 180,000 clones, roughly 80% seen once. The material sequenced was peripheral blood. These receptor sequences come from a woman aged 55 to 70 with COVID-19, enrolled during active disease. Both conserved end residues are part of each CDR3. A D gene is named only where the DNA matches it firmly. The size entry is marked missing in some rows and otherwise reads once, few, many or a size class.

clone_size,d_call,v_call,j_call,cdr3_aa,cdr3_nt
few,NA,TRBV5-7,TRBJ1-3,CAPQRGNSENTIYF,TGTGCCCCCCAACGGGGTAACTCCGAAAACACCATATATTTT
NA,NA,TRBV27,TRBJ2-7,CASSLMDSQGYEQYF,TGTGCCAGCAGTTTAATGGACAGCCAGGGCTACGAGCAGTACTTC
NA,NA,TRBV5-4,TRBJ1-5,CASSREGYNQPQHF,TGTGCCAGCAGCCGGGAAGGTTACAATCAGCCCCAGCATTTT
NA,NA,TRBV5-1,TRBJ1-6,CASSSAGQGRGSSPLHF,TGCGCCAGCAGCTCGGCTGGTCAGGGAAGGGGGTCGTCACCCCTCCACTTT
NA,TRBD2,TRBV5-1,TRBJ2-1,CASSSSSGSYNEQFF,TGCGCCAGCAGCTCCTCTAGCGGCTCCTACAATGAGCAGTTCTTC
NA,NA,TRBV3-1/TRBV3-2,TRBJ2-3,CASSQSAATDTQYF,TGTGCCAGCAGCCAATCAGCGGCTACAGATACGCAGTATTTT
NA,TRBD2,TRBV7-6,TRBJ2-1,CASWGGGSYNEQFF,TGTGCCAGCTGGGGCGGGGGTTCCTACAATGAGCAGTTCTTC
NA,TRBD1,TRBV19,TRBJ1-1,CASSPGQGVFTEAFF,TGTGCCAGTAGTCCGGGACAGGGGGTCTTCACTGAAGCTTTCTTT
once,TRBD1,TRBV5-1,TRBJ1-1,CASSWTGVGTEAFF,TGCGCCAGCAGCTGGACAGGTGTCGGCACTGAAGCTTTCTTT
once,NA,TRBV19,TRBJ1-5,CASSIEVRGNQPQHF,TGTGCCAGTAGTATAGAGGTCCGGGGGAATCAGCCCCAGCATTTT
NA,NA,TRBV6-6,TRBJ2-2,CASSYAAGNTGELFF,TGTGCCAGCAGTTACGCGGCGGGGAACACCGGGGAGCTGTTTTTT
NA,TRBD1,TRBV9,TRBJ1-4,CASSVAQTGEDEKLFF,TGTGCCAGCAGCGTAGCCCAGACAGGGGAAGATGAAAAACTGTTTTTT
many,NA,TRBV27,TRBJ2-1,CASSLGVNEQFF,TGTGCCAGCAGTCTAGGGGTAAATGAGCAGTTCTTC